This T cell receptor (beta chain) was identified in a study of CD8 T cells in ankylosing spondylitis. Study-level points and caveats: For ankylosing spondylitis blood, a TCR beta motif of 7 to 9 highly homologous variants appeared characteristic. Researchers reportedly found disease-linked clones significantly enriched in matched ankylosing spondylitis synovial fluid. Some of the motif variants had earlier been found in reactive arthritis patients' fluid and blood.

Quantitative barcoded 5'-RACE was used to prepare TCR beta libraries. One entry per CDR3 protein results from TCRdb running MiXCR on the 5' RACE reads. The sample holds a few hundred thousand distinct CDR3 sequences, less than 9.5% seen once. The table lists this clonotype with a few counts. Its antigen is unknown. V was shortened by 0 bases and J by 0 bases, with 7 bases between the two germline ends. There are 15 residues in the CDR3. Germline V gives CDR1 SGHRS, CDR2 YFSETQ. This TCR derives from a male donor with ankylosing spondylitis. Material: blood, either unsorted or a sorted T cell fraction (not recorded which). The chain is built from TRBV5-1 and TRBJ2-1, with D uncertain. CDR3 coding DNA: TGCGCCAGCAGCTTGGGGAGCGTCTCCTACAATGAGCAGTTCTTC. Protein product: CASSLGSVSYNEQFF.